One T cell receptor beta chain is described in this entry. TCRdb fed the RT-PCR reads into MiXCR, producing one record per CDR3 protein. Among hundreds of thousands of distinct CDR3 sequences listed, approximately 13% were seen once. Germline CDR1 reads SGDLS; CDR2 reads YYNGEE. The CDR3 covers 15 residues. The germline V and J ends were trimmed by 0 bases and 3 bases, with 11 bases remaining between them. The data originate from a study of response to subunit inactivated influenza vaccine. This chain joins TRBV9 and TRBJ2-3; D not resolved. The source was PBMCs from blood, collected roughly 46 days after vaccination. This clonotype originated in a man in his fifties or sixties who received an inactivated influenza vaccine. CDR3 sequence: CASSVATGWTDTQYF. The CDR3 coding sequence is TGTGCCAGCAGCGTAGCTACCGGGTGGACAGATACGCAGTATTTT.